This is a list of T cell receptor beta chains from one sample in a study of blood T cell repertoires in COVID-19. Sequencing was performed with immunoSEQ multiplex PCR; in TCRdb, only in-frame clones are kept and a portion is missing. The sample has some 380,000 clones, roughly 87% seen once. The sample was PBMCs or T cells enriched from blood (not recorded which). These receptors all come from a woman between 35 and 50 years old with acute COVID-19. Both conserved end residues are part of each CDR3. D genes are given only for firm matches. Clone size is given for some rows only: seen once, a few or many times, or a class if the clone is expanded.

v_call: TRBV7-7
j_call: TRBJ1-3
clone_size: .
d_call: .
cdr3_nt: TGTGCCAGCAGCCCCCTGCGGGGCTCTGGAAACACCATATATTTT
cdr3_aa: CASSPLRGSGNTIYF

v_call: TRBV3-1/TRBV3-2
j_call: TRBJ1-5
clone_size: .
d_call: .
cdr3_nt: TGTGCCAGCAGCCTGAGGACAGATAGCAATCAGCCCCAGCATTTT
cdr3_aa: CASSLRTDSNQPQHF

v_call: TRBV7-9
j_call: TRBJ1-1
clone_size: .
d_call: .
cdr3_nt: TGTGCCAGCAGCTTGGAGGTTGCGGAGGCTTTCTTT
cdr3_aa: CASSLEVAEAFF

v_call: TRBV19
j_call: TRBJ1-2
clone_size: .
d_call: .
cdr3_nt: TGTGCCAGTACAACAGGGAACTATGGCTACACCTTC
cdr3_aa: CASTTGNYGYTF

v_call: TRBV19
j_call: TRBJ2-2
clone_size: .
d_call: .
cdr3_nt: TGTGCCAGTAGTAACCGGACAGGGAGGGCCGGGGAGCTGTTTTTT
cdr3_aa: CASSNRTGRAGELFF

v_call: TRBV19
j_call: TRBJ1-6
clone_size: .
d_call: TRBD1
cdr3_nt: TGTGCCAGTAGTTTGACAGGGTTTAATTCACCCCTCCACTTT
cdr3_aa: CASSLTGFNSPLHF

v_call: TRBV6-5
j_call: TRBJ1-2
clone_size: .
d_call: .
cdr3_nt: TGTGCCAGCAGTTACTCGGGGGGTGGCTACACCTTC
cdr3_aa: CASSYSGGGYTF

v_call: TRBV19
j_call: TRBJ2-1
clone_size: .
d_call: TRBD2
cdr3_nt: TGTGCCAGTAGTCCAGGGAGGGGCGGCCGTTTAGATGAGCAGTTCTTC
cdr3_aa: CASSPGRGGRLDEQFF

v_call: TRBV5-6
j_call: TRBJ1-2
clone_size: .
d_call: .
cdr3_nt: TGTGCCAGCAGCTTCAAACGGGAGCCCCTGCTCTATGGCTACACCTTC
cdr3_aa: CASSFKREPLLYGYTF

v_call: TRBV6-1
j_call: TRBJ1-4
clone_size: few
d_call: .
cdr3_nt: TGTGCCAGCAGTGAAGGGGAGGAATCAACTAATGAAAAACTGTTTTTT
cdr3_aa: CASSEGEESTNEKLFF

v_call: TRBV30
j_call: TRBJ1-6
clone_size: few
d_call: .
cdr3_nt: TGTGCCTGGAGTGCCAGGAAAACTTCACCCCTCCACTTT
cdr3_aa: CAWSARKTSPLHF

v_call: TRBV6-1
j_call: TRBJ2-7
clone_size: .
d_call: .
cdr3_nt: TGTGCCAGCAGTGAATTTGGGCAGACCTACGAGCAGTACTTC
cdr3_aa: CASSEFGQTYEQYF

v_call: TRBV5-1
j_call: TRBJ1-6
clone_size: .
d_call: TRBD1
cdr3_nt: TGCGCCAGCAGCTGGGACAGGGTCCCTAATTCACCCCTCCACTTT
cdr3_aa: CASSWDRVPNSPLHF

v_call: TRBV11-3
j_call: TRBJ2-2
clone_size: .
d_call: TRBD2
cdr3_nt: TGTGCCAGCAGTGGGCTAGCGGGGAACACCGGGGAGCTGTTTTTT
cdr3_aa: CASSGLAGNTGELFF

v_call: TRBV7-2
j_call: TRBJ2-7
clone_size: .
d_call: .
cdr3_nt: TGTGCCAGCAGCTTAATACAGGGCGTCAACGAGCAGTACTTC
cdr3_aa: CASSLIQGVNEQYF

v_call: TRBV19
j_call: TRBJ2-7
clone_size: .
d_call: TRBD1
cdr3_nt: TGTGCCAGTAGGCTATGGGGACAGGACGAGCAGTACTTC
cdr3_aa: CASRLWGQDEQYF

v_call: TRBV30
j_call: TRBJ1-5
clone_size: .
d_call: .
cdr3_nt: TGTGCCTGGACAGCTTTCGGGGATCAGCCCCAGCATTTT
cdr3_aa: CAWTAFGDQPQHF

v_call: TRBV27
j_call: TRBJ1-2
clone_size: .
d_call: .
cdr3_nt: TGTGCCAGCAGTTTTAGGGGCAGCTACTATGGCTACACCTTC
cdr3_aa: CASSFRGSYYGYTF

v_call: TRBV7-8
j_call: TRBJ2-5
clone_size: .
d_call: TRBD2
cdr3_nt: TGTGCCAGCAGCCCTCTAGCGGGGGCGTCGGAGACCCAGTACTTC
cdr3_aa: CASSPLAGASETQYF

v_call: TRBV19
j_call: TRBJ1-4
clone_size: once
d_call: .
cdr3_nt: TGTGCCAGTAGTACTTTATACACGGGAGCTAATGAAAAACTGTTTTTT
cdr3_aa: CASSTLYTGANEKLFF

v_call: TRBV18
j_call: TRBJ2-4
clone_size: .
d_call: TRBD1
cdr3_nt: TGTGCCAGCTCGGACGGGACAGTACTAGCCAAAAACATTCAGTACTTC
cdr3_aa: CASSDGTVLAKNIQYF

v_call: TRBV13
j_call: TRBJ1-1
clone_size: .
d_call: .
cdr3_nt: TGTGCCAGCAGCTGGAGGGTGCGGGGGAACACTGAAGCTTTCTTT
cdr3_aa: CASSWRVRGNTEAFF

v_call: TRBV5-4
j_call: TRBJ1-1
clone_size: .
d_call: TRBD1
cdr3_nt: TGTGCCAGCAGGCCTGGGACAGAAAACACTGAAGCTTTCTTT
cdr3_aa: CASRPGTENTEAFF

v_call: TRBV4-1
j_call: TRBJ1-5
clone_size: .
d_call: .
cdr3_nt: TGCGCCAGCAGCGGGGAGGGTGTTTATAGCAATCAGCCCCAGCATTTT
cdr3_aa: CASSGEGVYSNQPQHF

v_call: TRBV2
j_call: TRBJ1-2
clone_size: few
d_call: TRBD1
cdr3_nt: TGTGCCAGCACCGCGAACGGACAGGGCACCGGCTACACCTTC
cdr3_aa: CASTANGQGTGYTF

v_call: TRBV7-9
j_call: TRBJ2-1
clone_size: .
d_call: TRBD1
cdr3_nt: TGTGCCAGCAGCCGGGGACAGGGGGCCTTCAATGAGCAGTTCTTC
cdr3_aa: CASSRGQGAFNEQFF

v_call: TRBV5-1
j_call: TRBJ2-3
clone_size: .
d_call: TRBD2
cdr3_nt: TGCGCCAGTTATCCGGGACTAGTCCCAGATACGCAGTATTTT
cdr3_aa: CASYPGLVPDTQYF

v_call: TRBV29-1
j_call: TRBJ2-1
clone_size: .
d_call: TRBD2
cdr3_nt: TGCAGCGTAAGTCTAGCGGGTAACAATGAGCAGTTCTTC
cdr3_aa: CSVSLAGNNEQFF

v_call: TRBV6-1
j_call: TRBJ2-1
clone_size: .
d_call: .
cdr3_nt: TGTGCCAGCAGTGATCAGCCAGGGGCCTACAATGAGCAGTTCTTC
cdr3_aa: CASSDQPGAYNEQFF

v_call: TRBV10-3
j_call: TRBJ1-2
clone_size: .
d_call: TRBD1
cdr3_nt: TGTGCCATCAGTGACGCCGGGACAGGTTACTATGGCTACACCTTC
cdr3_aa: CAISDAGTGYYGYTF

v_call: TRBV14
j_call: TRBJ1-4
clone_size: .
d_call: TRBD1
cdr3_nt: TGTGCCAGCAGCCTTATACAGGGGGCAGGCGAAAAACTGTTTTTT
cdr3_aa: CASSLIQGAGEKLFF

v_call: TRBV19
j_call: TRBJ2-5
clone_size: once
d_call: .
cdr3_nt: TGTGCCAGTAGCCGCGCGGGGACTCAAGAGACCCAGTACTTC
cdr3_aa: CASSRAGTQETQYF

v_call: TRBV30
j_call: TRBJ2-7
clone_size: .
d_call: .
cdr3_nt: TGTGCCTGGAGTGTACCGAGCTCCTACGAGCAGTACTTC
cdr3_aa: CAWSVPSSYEQYF

v_call: TRBV5-8
j_call: TRBJ1-6
clone_size: .
d_call: .
cdr3_nt: TGTGCCAGCAGCTTGGCGACGGGTTCGGGTTCCTATAATTCACCCCTCCACTTT
cdr3_aa: CASSLATGSGSYNSPLHF

v_call: TRBV9
j_call: TRBJ2-1
clone_size: once
d_call: TRBD2
cdr3_nt: TGTGCCAGCAGCGCAGGGTTTAGCGGGGCAAATGAGCAGTTCTTC
cdr3_aa: CASSAGFSGANEQFF

v_call: TRBV2
j_call: TRBJ2-7
clone_size: once
d_call: TRBD1
cdr3_nt: TGTGCCAGCAATAGGGGACAGGGGGCCTACGAGCAGTACTTC
cdr3_aa: CASNRGQGAYEQYF

v_call: TRBV6-5
j_call: TRBJ1-1
clone_size: .
d_call: .
cdr3_nt: TGTGCCAGCACCAGGACAGAAACTGAAGCTTTCTTT
cdr3_aa: CASTRTETEAFF

v_call: TRBV5-1
j_call: TRBJ1-6
clone_size: .
d_call: .
cdr3_nt: TGCGCCAGCAGCTTGGCCATCCCGGGTCCCCATGAGCCCCTCCACTTT
cdr3_aa: CASSLAIPGPHEPLHF

v_call: TRBV21-1
j_call: TRBJ1-1
clone_size: once
d_call: .
cdr3_nt: TGTGCCAGCTTCGGAGCGGCCAGACAGGTTAACACTGAAGCTTTCTTT
cdr3_aa: CASFGAARQVNTEAFF

v_call: TRBV4-1
j_call: TRBJ1-1
clone_size: .
d_call: TRBD1
cdr3_nt: TGCGCCAGCAGCCAACGACAGGGGGCAGGGTACACTGAAGCTTTCTTT
cdr3_aa: CASSQRQGAGYTEAFF